This T cell receptor (beta chain) was sequenced during a study of Ad26.COV2.S vaccination and SARS-CoV-2 variants. The data were produced by immunoSEQ multiplex PCR, yet TCRdb's version contains in-frame clones alone and is incomplete. The sample yields approximately 410,000 clones, about 92% seen once. Between the trimmed V and J ends, which lost 5 bases and 1 base, there was a span of 18 bases. This CDR3 is built from 16 residues. Per the germline V gene, CDR1 is MGHDK and CDR2 is SYGVNS. Treatment meaning: some 20 received Ad26.COV2.S at low or high dose, single or two shots; roughly five received placebo; per-sample allocation not given. Specimen acquisition occurred on day 63 following the initial vaccine or placebo injection. Study-level findings and limits: There was a possibility that the TCR breadth and depth analyses underestimated total T cell responses. Responses of spike-specific T cells (both CD8+ and CD4+) reportedly showed substantial breadth after vaccination.

Details on this clone: The antigen remains undetermined.

The sequencing here drew on peripheral blood, taken in a trial of Ad26.COV2.S vaccine versus placebo. The origin of this receptor is a person between 18 and 65 years old who received the Ad26.COV2.S COVID-19 vaccine or a placebo. The chain uses TRBV25-1 and TRBJ2-7, with D possibly matching TRBD1 (6 bases). The CDR3 sequence is CASSPEDRFGSYEQYF. The CDR3 DNA reads as TGTGCCAGCAGTCCCGAAGACAGGTTTGGTTCCTACGAGCAGTACTTC.